This TCR beta chain is drawn from a study of control samples from healthy donors and cancer patients. Here immunoSEQ multiplex PCR was the method, and the copy in TCRdb shows in-frame clones only, minus some. The sample contains about 51,000 clones, over 70% of which appear only once. From germline, CDR1 is MNHEY and CDR2 SVGAGI. Losses at the gene ends were 8 bases for V and 2 bases for J; bases not matched to a gene: 4. The CDR3 has 14 amino acids. The V gene is TRBV6-5, the J gene TRBJ2-3; TRBD1 matches at 10 bases. Sequencing was carried out using blood. This receptor was taken from a man aged 70-80 years in good health. The CDR3 nucleotides read TGTGCCAGCCTTGACAGGGGGCTCACAGATACGCAGTATTTT. Translated, it gives CASLDRGLTDTQYF.